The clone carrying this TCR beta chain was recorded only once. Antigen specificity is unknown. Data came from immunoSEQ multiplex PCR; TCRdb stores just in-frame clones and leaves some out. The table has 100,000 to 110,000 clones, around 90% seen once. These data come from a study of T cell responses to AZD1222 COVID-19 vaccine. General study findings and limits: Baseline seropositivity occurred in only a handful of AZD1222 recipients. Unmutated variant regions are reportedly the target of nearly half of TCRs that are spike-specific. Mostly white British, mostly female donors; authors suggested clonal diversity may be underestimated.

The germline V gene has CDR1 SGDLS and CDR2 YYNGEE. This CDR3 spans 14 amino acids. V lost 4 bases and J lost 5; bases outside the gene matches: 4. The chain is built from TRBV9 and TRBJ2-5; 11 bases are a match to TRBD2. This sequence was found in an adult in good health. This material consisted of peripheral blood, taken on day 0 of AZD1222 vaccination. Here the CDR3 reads CASSTLAGGETQYF. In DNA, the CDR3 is TGTGCCAGCAGCACTTTAGCGGGAGGGGAGACCCAGTACTTC.